This T cell receptor (beta chain) emerged from a study of identical twins. Germline V gene sequence: CDR1 DFQATT, CDR2 SNEGSKA (reference sequence). This CDR3 region has 14 residues. Trimming took off 6 bases at V and 4 bases at J, with 16 bases between the two ends. Unique molecular identifiers were present on cDNA, and template switching added a universal primer site. TCRdb fed the 5' RACE reads into MiXCR, producing one record per CDR3 protein. Among under 900,000 distinct CDR3 sequences listed, roughly an eighth were seen once. This clonotype was counted ten times or more. Its target is unknown. Overall study results and limits: Zero-insertion analyses could be partly confounded by invariant MAIT and iNKT cells. Some out-of-frame alpha sequences were shared by twins, and these showed excess low generation probability.

The same sample was also used in a study of yellow fever vaccine responses in identical twins. From that study: Vaccine T cell responses of twins reportedly seemed partly convergent and partly personalized.

The origin of this receptor is a woman aged 18-35 years in good health. Specimen: PBMCs. V and J are TRBV20-1 and TRBJ1-5; D gene uncertain. CDR3: CSAESGRDNQPQHF. In nucleotides, the CDR3 is TGCAGTGCAGAAAGCGGACGGGATAATCAGCCCCAGCATTTT.